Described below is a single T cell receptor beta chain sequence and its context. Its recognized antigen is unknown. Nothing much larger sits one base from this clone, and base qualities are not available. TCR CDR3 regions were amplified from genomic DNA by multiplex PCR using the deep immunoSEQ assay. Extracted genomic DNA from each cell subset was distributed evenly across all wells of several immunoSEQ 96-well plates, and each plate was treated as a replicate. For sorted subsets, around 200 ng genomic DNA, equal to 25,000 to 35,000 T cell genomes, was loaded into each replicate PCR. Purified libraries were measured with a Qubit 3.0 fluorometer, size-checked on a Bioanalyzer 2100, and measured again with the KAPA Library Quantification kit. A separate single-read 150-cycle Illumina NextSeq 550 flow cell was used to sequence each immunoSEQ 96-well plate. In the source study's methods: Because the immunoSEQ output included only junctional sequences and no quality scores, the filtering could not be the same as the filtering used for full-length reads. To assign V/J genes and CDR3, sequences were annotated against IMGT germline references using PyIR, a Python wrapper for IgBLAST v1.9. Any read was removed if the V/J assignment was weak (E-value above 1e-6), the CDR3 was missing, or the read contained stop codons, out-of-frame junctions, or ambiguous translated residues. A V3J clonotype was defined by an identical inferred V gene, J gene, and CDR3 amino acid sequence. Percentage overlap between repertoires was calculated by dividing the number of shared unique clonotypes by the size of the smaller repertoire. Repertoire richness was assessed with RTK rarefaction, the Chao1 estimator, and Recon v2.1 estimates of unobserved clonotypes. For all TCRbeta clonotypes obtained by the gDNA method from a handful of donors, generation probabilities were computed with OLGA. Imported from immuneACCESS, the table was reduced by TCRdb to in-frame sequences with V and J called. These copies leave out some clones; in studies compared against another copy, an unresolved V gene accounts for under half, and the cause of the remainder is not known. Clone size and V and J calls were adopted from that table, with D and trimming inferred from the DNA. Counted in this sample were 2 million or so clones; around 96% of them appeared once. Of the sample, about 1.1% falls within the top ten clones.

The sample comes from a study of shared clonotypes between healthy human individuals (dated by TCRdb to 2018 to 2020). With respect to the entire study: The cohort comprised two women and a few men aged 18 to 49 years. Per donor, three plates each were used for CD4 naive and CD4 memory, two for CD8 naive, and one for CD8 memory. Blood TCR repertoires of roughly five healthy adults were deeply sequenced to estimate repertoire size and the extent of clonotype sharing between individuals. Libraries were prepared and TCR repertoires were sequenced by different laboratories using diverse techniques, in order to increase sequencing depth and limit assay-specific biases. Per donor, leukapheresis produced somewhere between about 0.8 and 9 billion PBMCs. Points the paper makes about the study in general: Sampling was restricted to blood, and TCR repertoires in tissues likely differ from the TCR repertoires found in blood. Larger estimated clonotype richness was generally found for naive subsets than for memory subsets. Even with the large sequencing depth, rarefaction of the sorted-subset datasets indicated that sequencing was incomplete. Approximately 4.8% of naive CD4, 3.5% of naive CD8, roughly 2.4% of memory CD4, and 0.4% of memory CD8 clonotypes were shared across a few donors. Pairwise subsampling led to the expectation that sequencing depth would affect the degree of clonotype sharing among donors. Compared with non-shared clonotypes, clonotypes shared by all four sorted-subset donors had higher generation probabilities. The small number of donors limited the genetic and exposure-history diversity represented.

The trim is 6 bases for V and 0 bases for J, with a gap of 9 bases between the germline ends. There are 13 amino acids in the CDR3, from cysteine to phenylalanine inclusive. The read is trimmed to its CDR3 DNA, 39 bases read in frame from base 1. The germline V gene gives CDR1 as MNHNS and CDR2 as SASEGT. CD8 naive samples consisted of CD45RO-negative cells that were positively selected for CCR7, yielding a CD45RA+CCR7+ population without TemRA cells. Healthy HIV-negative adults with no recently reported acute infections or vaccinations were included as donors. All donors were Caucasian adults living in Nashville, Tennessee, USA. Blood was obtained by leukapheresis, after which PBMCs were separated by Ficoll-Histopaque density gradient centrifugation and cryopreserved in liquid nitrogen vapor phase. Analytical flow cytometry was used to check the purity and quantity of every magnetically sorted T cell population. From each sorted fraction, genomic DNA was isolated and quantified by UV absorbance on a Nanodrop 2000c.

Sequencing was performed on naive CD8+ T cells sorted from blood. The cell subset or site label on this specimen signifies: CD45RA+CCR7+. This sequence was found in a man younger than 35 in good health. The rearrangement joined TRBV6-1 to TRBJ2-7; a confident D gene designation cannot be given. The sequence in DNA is TGTGCCAGCAGGGTCGGCTTCTCCTACGAGCAGTACTTC. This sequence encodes CASRVGFSYEQYF.